One and the same sample provided the 32 T cell receptor beta chains below, sequenced in a study of blood T cell repertoires in COVID-19. TCRdb's copy holds only in-frame clones and misses some; the assay was immunoSEQ multiplex PCR. Here the sample spans some 190,000 clones, approximately 86% being singletons. The specimen was peripheral blood. The receptors shown here come from a woman of 80 years or more with active or convalescent COVID-19.

The V and J genes are TRBV3-1 (or the pseudogene TRBV3-2) and TRBJ2-3; 13 positions match TRBD2. Germline V gene data show CDR1 as LGHDT and CDR2 as YNNKEL (reference sequence). V trimming: 2 bases; J trimming: 4 bases; junction bases outside the gene matches: 9. The CDR3 contains 18 residues. CDR3 in DNA: TGTGCCAGCAGCCAACTTCGGACTAGCGGGAGTTCATCAGATACGCAGTATTTT. Residues: CASSQLRTSGSSSDTQYF.

The chain joins TRBV6-5 to TRBJ2-6, with D unresolved. With 6 bases removed from V and 0 bases from J, the gap between germline ends came to 9 bases. CDR3 length: 15 amino acids. Germline-derived CDR1 and CDR2 are MNHEY and SVGAGI. Here the CDR3 reads CASRDGYSGANVLTF. In DNA form, the CDR3 reads TGTGCCAGCAGAGACGGGTACTCTGGGGCCAACGTCCTGACTTTC.

This chain connects TRBV18 to TRBJ2-3; 11 bases are shared with TRBD2. The CDR3 sequence is 15 residues long. V shed 2 bases, J shed 3 bases, and the junction held 1 base outside the gene matches. CDR1 is KGHSH and CDR2 is LQKENI in the germline V gene. Written as DNA, the CDR3 is TGTGCCAGCTCACCAACTAGCGGGAGTACAGATACGCAGTATTTT. Its translation is CASSPTSGSTDTQYF.

The V and J genes are TRBV28 and TRBJ2-7, with D unclear. V lost 1 base and J lost 4, with 11 bases in between. Germline CDR1 and CDR2: MDHEN and SYDVKM. This CDR3 region has 14 residues. The CDR3 coding sequence is TGTGCCAGCAGTTTATTTCCTACCGGGTACGAGCAGTACTTC. Protein product: CASSLFPTGYEQYF.

This clone was observed a few times. The rearrangement links TRBV4-1 to TRBJ2-1; 9 bases line up with TRBD2. The CDR3 spans 15 residues. The V and J ends lost 1 base and 3 bases, in that order; junction bases with no gene match: 1. Germline V CDR1 and CDR2: MGHRA, YSYEKL. CDR3 in DNA: TGCGCCAGCAGCCAAGGGACTAGCGACTACAATGAGCAGTTCTTC. Protein product: CASSQGTSDYNEQFF.

This clone appeared a single time. Here the CDR3 DNA reads TGTGCCAGCAGCCCTGGACTAGCGGGAGGGCTCAATGAGCAGTTCTTC. Protein product: CASSPGLAGGLNEQFF. The J gene is TRBJ2-1, the V gene TRBV7-8, with 15 nucleotides matching TRBD2. The CDR3 spans 16 residues. Germline loops: CDR1 SGHVS, CDR2 FQNEAQ. The V and J ends lost 5 bases and 6 bases, in that order; junction bases with no gene match: 5.

CDR3 sequence (DNA): TGTGCCAGTAGTATAGCAGATAGCAATCAGCCCCAGCATTTT. It specifies CASSIADSNQPQHF. The chain couples TRBV19 to TRBJ1-5; D is undetermined. Trimming took 1 base from V and 0 from J, leaving 4 bases between them. CDR1 is LNHDA, CDR2 SQIVND, per germline (reference sequence). The CDR3 extends over 14 amino acids.

This chain uses TRBV2 with TRBJ1-4; tentatively, D is TRBD1 (6 bases). V was cut by 8 bases and J by 5 bases, with 18 bases left in between. CDR3 size: 15 residues. Germline CDR1 is SNHLY and CDR2 is FYNNEI. In DNA, the CDR3 is TGTGCCAGCGGGGGTTTAACAGGGCCGAATGAAAAACTGTTTTTT. Protein sequence: CASGGLTGPNEKLFF.

The chain couples TRBV5-1 to TRBJ1-2; maybe TRBD1 (5 bases). Germline V gene sequence: CDR1 SGHRS, CDR2 YFSETQ. This CDR3 spans 15 amino acids. V was cut by 0 bases and J by 4 bases, with 13 bases left in between. CDR3 DNA sequence: TGCGCCAGCAGCTTGGGACAGCCCTTGGGCTATGGCTACACCTTC. Translating it yields CASSLGQPLGYGYTF.

This chain links TRBV28 with TRBJ2-7; D call uncertain. Between the trimmed V and J ends, which lost 4 bases and 2 bases, there was a span of 6 bases. Germline V gene sequence: CDR1 MDHEN, CDR2 SYDVKM. There are 12 residues in the CDR3. The CDR3 nucleotides read TGTGCCAGCAGTTCTTACACCTACGAGCAGTACTTC. Its translation: CASSSYTYEQYF.

The V gene is TRBV5-1, the J gene TRBJ1-1; D possibly corresponds to TRBD1 (6 bases). The V gene's germline CDR1 is SGHRS and CDR2 YFSETQ. V was shortened by 6 bases and J by 0 bases, with 21 bases between the two germline ends. The CDR3 spans 17 residues. The CDR3 DNA reads TGCGCCAGCAAGGCCGGGACATTCAATTCTCTGAACACTGAAGCTTTCTTT. This codes for CASKAGTFNSLNTEAFF. Complete variable domain (other parts from reference TRBV5-1 and TRBJ1-1): KAGVTQTPRYLIKTRGQQVTLSCSPISGHRSVSWYQQTPGQGLQFLFEYFSETQRNKGNFPGRFSGRQFSNSRSEMNVSTLELGDSALYLCASKAGTFNSLNTEAFFGQGTRLTVV.

The chain uses TRBV6-1 and TRBJ1-2; 7 bases are a match to TRBD1. CDR1 MNHNS and CDR2 SASEGT come from the germline V gene. The J segment lost 2 bases and the V segment lost 3 bases, leaving 9 bases of the junction unmatched. The CDR3 sequence is 16 residues long. CDR3 nucleotide sequence: TGTGCCAGCAGTGACCTTGACAGGGTGAAGAACTATGGCTACACCTTC. Translating gives CASSDLDRVKNYGYTF.

The chain has TRBV10-1 and TRBJ2-5, with D hard to call. Germline V gene data show CDR1 as WNHNN and CDR2 as SYGVQD (reference sequence). CDR3 length equals 13 residues. The ends were cut back, 6 bases at V and 3 bases at J, with 11 bases in the middle. The CDR3 region has the DNA TGCGCCAGCAGCCACGGGTGGGAAGAGACCCAGTACTTC. This codes for CASSHGWEETQYF.

The chain joins TRBV9 to TRBJ2-3; 7 nucleotides align to TRBD2. CDR3 length: 17 amino acids. The germline V gene encodes CDR1 SGDLS and CDR2 YYNGEE. V lost 0 bases and J lost 6; bases outside the gene matches: 13. CDR3 DNA sequence: TGTGCCAGCAGCGTAGGGACCGCTTTAGGACTAGTGGATACGCAGTATTTT. Residues: CASSVGTALGLVDTQYF.

The V call is TRBV6-5, the J call TRBJ1-1; 11 nucleotides line up with TRBD1. V lost 9 bases to trimming and J lost 5 bases; unmatched junction nucleotides: 8. This CDR3 spans 14 amino acids. The germline V gene has CDR1 MNHEY and CDR2 SVGAGI. Here the CDR3 DNA reads TGTGCCAGTACCTCGGACAGGGGGCAGACTGAAGCTTTCTTT. This gives the protein CASTSDRGQTEAFF.

The chain carries TRBV5-1 and TRBJ2-1, with TRBD1 matching over 8 bases. Germline V gene data show CDR1 as SGHRS and CDR2 as YFSETQ. The CDR3 is made up of 15 amino acids. V was pared by 1 base and J by 8 bases, with 8 bases of the junction left unmatched. In DNA, the CDR3 is TGCGCCAGCAGCTTGTTCCGGACAGGGATCGATGAGCAGTTCTTC. Translating gives CASSLFRTGIDEQFF.

The rearrangement uses TRBV29-1 and TRBJ2-7; 7 bases line up with TRBD1. The CDR3 is 13 residues long. Germline lookup yields CDR1 SQVTM and CDR2 ANQGSEA. V trimming: 1 base; J trimming: 2 bases; junction bases outside the gene matches: 2. The CDR3 DNA reads TGCAGCGTTGAAGTCAGGGGGACCTACGAGCAGTACTTC. Its translation is CSVEVRGTYEQYF.

This sequence joins TRBV9 and TRBJ2-7, with 8 bases identical to TRBD1. This CDR3 is 12 amino acids long. The germline V gene encodes CDR1 SGDLS and CDR2 YYNGEE. Germline trimming cut 3 bases from V and 6 bases from J; bases unmatched to any gene: 2. As DNA, the CDR3 is TGTGCCAGCAGCGCCGGACAGGGCGAGCAGTACTTC. It translates to CASSAGQGEQYF.

The rearrangement joins TRBV12-3 or TRBV12-4 to TRBJ1-1; D is perhaps TRBD1 (6 bases). V lost 8 bases to trimming and J lost 2 bases, with 12 bases between them. The CDR3 runs to 13 residues. The CDR3 spells CASAPGHNTEAFF. CDR3 coding DNA: TGTGCCAGCGCCCCGGGACACAACACTGAAGCTTTCTTT.

V is TRBV27 and J is TRBJ2-7; D gene unclear. The CDR3 runs 14 residues. Germline V gene data show CDR1 as MNHEY and CDR2 as SMNVEV (reference sequence). The germline V and J ends were trimmed by 4 bases and 3 bases, with 13 bases remaining between them. In DNA, the CDR3 is TGTGCCAGCAGTTCCCTCGCGACTTACTACGAGCAGTACTTC. It is translated as CASSSLATYYEQYF.

V is TRBV5-1 and J is TRBJ1-4; TRBD1 agrees at 8 bases. Per the germline V gene, CDR1 is SGHRS and CDR2 is YFSETQ. This CDR3 has 15 amino acids. J lost 10 bases, V lost 4 bases, and 12 bases had no gene match. CDR3 coding DNA: TGCGCCAGCAGCGAGGGCGGGACAGGACTCGGAAAACTGTTTTTT. Encoded protein: CASSEGGTGLGKLFF.

This clone was counted between two and nine times. This chain uses TRBV9 with TRBJ2-2; the match to TRBD1 covers 7 bases. The V gene's germline CDR1 is SGDLS and CDR2 YYNGEE. J gave up 3 bases and V 4 bases, and 9 bases lay outside the gene matches. This CDR3 is built from 16 residues. The CDR3 protein is CASSPAGQVDTGELFF. The CDR3, as DNA: TGTGCCAGCAGCCCAGCAGGACAGGTGGACACCGGGGAGCTGTTTTTT.

In this sample, this clone turned up once. The V gene is TRBV5-1, the J gene TRBJ1-1; D is undetermined. V was clipped by 1 base and J by 7 bases, with 5 bases between them. Germline V CDR1 and CDR2: SGHRS, YFSETQ. CDR3 length: 11 residues. The CDR3 loop is CASSLSGEAFF. Written as DNA, the CDR3 is TGCGCCAGCAGCTTGTCAGGTGAAGCTTTCTTT.

V and J are TRBV24-1 and TRBJ2-3, with D possibly being TRBD1 (5 bases). CDR1 is KGHDR and CDR2 is SFDVKD in the germline V gene. The length of the CDR3 is 16 residues. Trimming pared 0 bases from V and 6 bases from J, leaving 15 bases between. DNA of the CDR3: TGTGCCACCAGTGATTTGACAGAGCAGGGAAGGGATACGCAGTATTTT. Translation: CATSDLTEQGRDTQYF.

V is TRBV28 and J is TRBJ1-4; tentative D call: TRBD1 (6 bases). V was pared by 7 bases and J by 3 bases, with 9 bases between. The CDR3 is 13 amino acids. Germline V gene sequence: CDR1 MDHEN, CDR2 SYDVKM. The DNA of the CDR3 is TGTGCCAGCAAGGGGGGGGCTAATGAAAAACTGTTTTTT. This codes for CASKGGANEKLFF. Filled out from reference TRBV28 and TRBJ1-4, the complete variable domain reads DVKVTQSSRYLVKRTGEKVFLECVQDMDHENMFWYRQDPGLGLRLIYFSYDVKMKEKGDIPEGYSVSREKKERFSLILESASTNQTSMYLCASKGGANEKLFFGSGTQLSVL.

CDR3 sequence reads: CAISDRTTSQFDTQYF. The CDR3 DNA sequence: TGTGCCATCAGTGATAGGACTACCAGTCAATTCGATACGCAGTATTTT. This rearrangement joins TRBV10-3 to TRBJ2-3; weak D call: TRBD2 (6 bases). Germline CDR1 and CDR2: ENHRY and SYGVKD. V gave up 3 bases and J gave up 6 bases, with 19 bases separating them. The CDR3 runs to 16 residues.

The V gene is TRBV7-9, the J gene TRBJ2-6, with 9 nucleotides matching TRBD1. CDR3 length equals 18 residues. CDR1 and CDR2 (germline): SEHNR, FQNEAQ (reference sequence). V trimming: 5 bases; J trimming: 1 base; junction bases outside the gene matches: 9. The CDR3 sequence is CASSLLTGGASGANVLTF. The CDR3 DNA reads as TGTGCCAGCAGCCTACTAACAGGGGGCGCATCTGGGGCCAACGTCCTGACTTTC.

The J gene is TRBJ2-5, the V gene TRBV10-2; 8 positions match TRBD2. This CDR3 is 15 amino acids long. J was trimmed by 5 bases and V by 4 bases; bases with no gene match: 9. Germline CDR1 and CDR2: WSHSY and SAAADI. For the CDR3, the DNA is TGCGCCAGCAGTGGTGGGGAGCGGGAGACTGAGACCCAGTACTTC. This codes for CASSGGERETETQYF.

The V and J genes are TRBV5-1 and TRBJ2-1, with TRBD2 matching 9 bases. J was trimmed by 3 bases and V by 0 bases; bases with no gene match: 4. The CDR3 consists of 16 residues. CDR1 and CDR2 from the germline V gene are SGHRS and YFSETQ. The CDR3 coding sequence is TGCGCCAGCAGCTTGGTGACTAGCGGTAGCTACAATGAGCAGTTCTTC. This codes for CASSLVTSGSYNEQFF. Complete variable domain (other parts from reference TRBV5-1 and TRBJ2-1): KAGVTQTPRYLIKTRGQQVTLSCSPISGHRSVSWYQQTPGQGLQFLFEYFSETQRNKGNFPGRFSGRQFSNSRSEMNVSTLELGDSALYLCASSLVTSGSYNEQFFGPGTRLTVL.

The chain uses TRBV5-1 and TRBJ2-5; D is unresolved. Trimming shortened V by 0 bases and J by 0 bases, and 6 bases separated the two germline ends. This CDR3 region has 14 residues. From germline, CDR1 is SGHRS and CDR2 YFSETQ. Written as DNA, the CDR3 is TGCGCCAGCAGCTTGGTCCCGGACCAAGAGACCCAGTACTTC. This translates into CASSLVPDQETQYF.

The rearrangement joins TRBV19 to TRBJ1-6; 9 nucleotides match TRBD1. The CDR3 is 15 residues long. Losses at the gene ends were 6 bases for V and 9 bases for J; bases not matched to a gene: 9. CDR1 and CDR2 (germline): LNHDA, SQIVND (reference sequence). CDR3 protein: CASSLGGQGRSPLHF. DNA of the CDR3: TGTGCCAGTAGCCTAGGGGGACAGGGTCGTTCACCCCTCCACTTT.

The chain has TRBV4-2 and TRBJ1-1; D uncertain. Trimming pared 4 bases from V and 1 base from J, leaving 13 bases between. The CDR3 is 15 residues long. CDR1 is LGHNA, CDR2 YNFKEQ, per germline. The CDR3 loop reads CASSLAGSGNTEAFF. The CDR3 nucleotides read TGTGCCAGCAGCCTGGCAGGTTCAGGGAACACTGAAGCTTTCTTT.